These T cell receptor beta chains were read from a single sample in a study of T cell repertoires in cytomegalovirus infection. TCRdb reprocessed the reads with MiXCR, giving one entry per CDR3 protein. The table lists a few hundred thousand distinct CDR3 sequences, about a sixth of them singletons. The specimen was CD8+ T cells from PBMCs. These receptors all stem from a human donor in good health (CMV status not recorded). Some clones in this sample may be carry-over from other donors' samples. CDR3s include the opening cysteine and the closing phenylalanine or tryptophan. A D gene is named only where the DNA matches it firmly. The size field is filled for only some rows; it gives once, few, many or a size class.

clone_size j_call d_call v_call cdr3_aa cdr3_nt
few TRBJ2-7 TRBD1 TRBV7-7 CASSARDRDYEQYF TGTGCTAGCAGCGCTAGGGACAGGGACTACGAGCAGTACTTC
NA TRBJ2-4 TRBD2 TRBV2 CASKRGSNIQYF TGTGCCAGCAAGCGGGGATCAAACATTCAGTACTTC
many TRBJ2-7 TRBD1 TRBV7-9 CASSAPSGQGFYEQYF TGTGCCAGCAGCGCCCCCTCCGGACAGGGATTCTACGAGCAGTACTTC
NA TRBJ1-2 NA TRBV28 CASSALGEGAGALNYGYTF TGTGCCAGCAGTGCCTTAGGTGAGGGTGCGGGCGCACTTAACTATGGCTACACCTTC
many TRBJ2-7 TRBD1 TRBV7-6 CASSDAGTGNSYEQYF TGTGCCAGCAGCGACGCCGGGACAGGGAACTCCTACGAGCAGTACTTC
few TRBJ2-1 TRBD1 TRBV6-1 CASSERDRGINNEQFF TGTGCCAGCAGTGAAAGAGACAGGGGAATAAACAATGAGCAGTTCTTC
NA TRBJ2-7 TRBD1 TRBV27 CASSLPGQAAEQYF TGTGCCAGCAGTCTCCCGGGACAGGCCGCCGAGCAGTACTTC
many TRBJ2-7 NA TRBV28 CASSLRSLGGEQYF TGTGCCAGCAGTTTAAGATCCTTAGGGGGCGAGCAGTACTTC
few TRBJ1-2 NA TRBV4-3 CASSQDQPTNYGYTF TGCGCCAGCAGCCAAGACCAGCCCACTAACTATGGCTACACCTTC
many TRBJ1-4 NA TRBV7-8 CASSLDRVGANEKLFF TGTGCCAGCAGCTTAGACCGTGTGGGGGCTAATGAAAAACTGTTTTTT
many TRBJ1-5 TRBD1 TRBV20-1 CSARPPPPIRDRGRGKPQHF TGCAGTGCTAGACCCCCCCCCCCCATCCGGGACAGGGGGCGGGGGAAGCCCCAGCATTTT
NA TRBJ2-7 TRBD1 TRBV15 CATSSPRDRGWNEQYF TGTGCCACCAGCTCGCCCCGGGACAGGGGTTGGAACGAGCAGTACTTC
few TRBJ2-1 TRBD1 TRBV29-1 CSVDARTGTGGFEQFF TGCAGCGTTGACGCCCGAACCGGGACAGGGGGATTTGAGCAGTTCTTC
few TRBJ2-3 TRBD2 TRBV20-1 CSARASPSGGADTQYF TGCAGTGCTAGAGCCTCCCCTAGCGGGGGGGCCGATACGCAGTATTTT
few TRBJ2-7 TRBD1 TRBV25-1 CASSEYFMIQSSGQAAYEQYF TGTGCCAGCAGTGAATATTTTATGATTCAGTCGTCAGGACAGGCAGCCTACGAGCAGTACTTC
many TRBJ2-1 NA TRBV6-6 CASSPWERNEQFF TGTGCCAGCAGTCCCTGGGAGCGCAATGAGCAGTTCTTC
many TRBJ2-3 TRBD1 TRBV7-6 CASSPTGGDTQYF TGTGCCAGCAGCCCGACAGGGGGAGATACGCAGTATTTT
NA TRBJ2-3 NA TRBV5-5 CASSPGPEEADTQYF TGTGCCAGCAGCCCGGGTCCCGAGGAGGCAGATACGCAGTATTTT
NA TRBJ2-7 NA TRBV11-2 CASIFRGGRSYEQYF TGTGCCAGCATCTTTCGGGGAGGCAGGTCCTACGAGCAGTACTTC
many TRBJ2-1 TRBD2 TRBV20-1 CSARALLAGYNEQFF TGCAGTGCTAGAGCGTTACTAGCGGGCTACAATGAGCAGTTCTTC
many TRBJ2-1 NA TRBV6-6 CASSYSFGGTYNEQFF TGTGCCAGCAGTTACTCGTTCGGGGGTACATACAATGAGCAGTTCTTC
NA TRBJ1-1 NA TRBV5-1 CASSLDKGGSPPNTEAFF TGCGCCAGCAGCTTGGATAAGGGGGGTAGTCCCCCGAACACTGAAGCTTTCTTT
few TRBJ1-1 NA TRBV6-6 CASSPPWGERDGRGTEAFF TGTGCCAGCAGTCCCCCTTGGGGGGAACGTGATGGGCGAGGGACTGAAGCTTTCTTT
many TRBJ2-7 NA TRBV19 CALRYHSYEQYF TGTGCCTTGAGGTACCACTCCTACGAGCAGTACTTC
many TRBJ2-5 NA TRBV7-2 CASSLNQIETQYF TGTGCCAGCAGCTTAAACCAAATAGAGACCCAGTACTTC
few TRBJ1-2 TRBD1 TRBV28 CASRGTGGEGGYGYTF TGTGCCAGCAGGGGGACAGGGGGCGAGGGAGGCTATGGCTACACCTTC
NA TRBJ2-1 NA TRBV5-1 CASSGDKHNEQFF TGCGCCAGCAGCGGGGACAAACACAATGAGCAGTTCTTC
NA TRBJ2-3 NA TRBV12-3/TRBV12-4 CASSLGADPDTQYF TGTGCCAGCAGCCTTGGGGCAGATCCAGATACGCAGTATTTT
many TRBJ1-2 NA TRBV29-1 CSVLKGEPRGYGYTF TGCAGCGTTCTAAAGGGGGAGCCGCGAGGATATGGCTACACCTTC
many TRBJ1-5 TRBD1 TRBV7-8 CASSVRGYSNQPQHF TGTGCCAGCAGCGTCAGGGGGTATAGCAATCAGCCCCAGCATTTT
NA TRBJ1-5 NA TRBV12-5 CASGSAKWTGVNSNQPQHF TGTGCTAGTGGTTCCGCAAAATGGACGGGGGTCAATAGCAATCAGCCCCAGCATTTT
few TRBJ2-3 TRBD1 TRBV11-3 CASGNRGYITQYF TGTGCCAGCGGGAACAGGGGTTATATTACGCAGTATTTT
many TRBJ1-1 NA TRBV7-9 CASRAGGSDEAFF TGTGCCAGCAGGGCTGGGGGGTCCGATGAAGCTTTCTTT
few TRBJ2-2 TRBD2 TRBV5-5 CASSPDGVVLAGGMEYTGELFF TGTGCCAGCAGCCCGGACGGCGTCGTACTAGCGGGGGGAATGGAGTACACCGGGGAGCTGTTTTTT
few TRBJ2-5 NA TRBV11-1 CASRPRTVQETQYF TGTGCCAGCAGACCCCGGACAGTACAAGAGACCCAGTACTTC
many TRBJ2-7 NA TRBV7-8 CASSLGLGLGSYEQYF TGTGCCAGCAGCTTAGGGTTGGGGTTGGGGTCCTACGAGCAGTACTTC
NA TRBJ2-2 TRBD1 TRBV10-3 CAISEGTENTGELFF TGTGCCATCAGTGAAGGGACAGAGAACACCGGGGAGCTGTTTTTT
NA TRBJ2-1 NA TRBV6-5 CASSSQDPQSPHSYNEQFF TGTGCCAGCAGTTCCCAGGACCCCCAATCTCCCCACTCCTACAATGAGCAGTTCTTC
many TRBJ2-1 NA TRBV7-9 CASSPTGRSSYNEQFF TGTGCCAGCAGCCCCACGGGGAGGAGCTCCTACAATGAGCAGTTCTTC
few TRBJ1-1 TRBD1 TRBV19 CASSISTGLTEAFF TGTGCCAGTAGTATTTCGACAGGGTTAACTGAAGCTTTCTTT
many TRBJ1-1 NA TRBV7-2 CASSIQRVNTEAFF TGTGCCAGCAGCATACAGCGAGTCAACACTGAAGCTTTCTTT
NA TRBJ1-2 NA TRBV5-5 CASSFSGALGYTF TGTGCCAGCAGCTTTTCTGGGGCCTTAGGCTACACCTTC
few TRBJ1-6 TRBD1 TRBV6-1 CASSPDRVENSPLHF TGTGCCAGCAGCCCGGACAGGGTCGAGAATTCACCCCTCCACTTT
few TRBJ1-1 NA TRBV7-9 CASSPPGETEAFF TGTGCCAGCAGCCCCCCAGGGGAGACTGAAGCTTTCTTT
many TRBJ1-1 NA TRBV28 CASSLGIMNTEAFF TGTGCCAGCAGTTTGGGAATCATGAACACTGAAGCTTTCTTT
NA TRBJ1-1 TRBD1 TRBV5-6 CASSLAPGQGVGTHMNTEAFF TGTGCCAGCAGCTTGGCCCCGGGACAGGGGGTGGGAACCCATATGAACACTGAAGCTTTCTTT
many TRBJ2-7 TRBD1 TRBV7-6 CASSLSGTGFYEQYF TGTGCCAGCAGCTTATCCGGGACAGGGTTCTACGAGCAGTACTTC
few TRBJ2-1 TRBD1 TRBV2 CASSETTGNPYNEQFF TGTGCCAGCAGTGAAACGACAGGGAATCCCTACAATGAGCAGTTCTTC
many TRBJ2-7 NA TRBV28 CASSQRSLGWGDYEQYF TGTGCCAGCAGCCAAAGGTCTTTAGGATGGGGGGACTACGAGCAGTACTTC
NA TRBJ1-1 NA TRBV11-2 CASSPPRAFTDEAFF TGTGCCAGCAGTCCGCCCAGGGCCTTTACCGACGAAGCTTTCTTT
NA TRBJ2-5 NA TRBV29-1 CSTGQQETQYF TGCAGCACAGGACAGCAAGAGACCCAGTACTTC
few TRBJ2-1 TRBD1 TRBV5-6 CASSSDRTYNEQFF TGTGCCAGCAGCTCGGACAGGACATACAATGAGCAGTTCTTC
many TRBJ2-5 NA TRBV7-8 CASSLLVVPGGQYQETQYF TGTGCCAGCAGCTTACTAGTAGTTCCCGGGGGCCAGTACCAAGAGACCCAGTACTTC
few TRBJ2-7 TRBD1 TRBV13 CASSLRIHRGSISYEQYF TGTGCCAGCAGCTTGCGAATACACAGGGGATCCATCTCCTACGAGCAGTACTTC
NA TRBJ1-3 NA TRBV3-1 CASSPAGDDSGNTIYF TGTGCCAGCAGCCCCGCAGGGGACGACTCTGGAAACACCATATATTTT
NA TRBJ2-5 NA TRBV7-2 CASSLVFGEVGETQYF TGTGCCAGCAGCTTAGTTTTTGGGGAGGTGGGAGAGACCCAGTACTTC
NA TRBJ1-2 NA TRBV12-3/TRBV12-4 CASSPRQDYSNYGYTF TGTGCCAGCAGCCCAAGACAGGACTACTCTAACTATGGCTACACCTTC